This T cell receptor beta chain was observed in a study of T cell repertoires in cytomegalovirus infection. Turning to the study itself: Matching HLA type, along with CMV infection, was indicated by public TCR beta signatures.

With regard to this clonotype: Its antigen remains unknown. Its ends do not fully match the called genes, so a read error is possible.

TCRdb passed the reads through MiXCR, listing each CDR3 protein once. This table has 360,000 or so distinct CDR3 sequences, about 32% appearing once. CDR1 and CDR2 (germline): SGHVT, SQSDAQ. This CDR3 contains 15 residues. Notes on the study in general: What dominated the ex vivo response were HLA-C-restricted CMV-specific TCR beta clonotypes.

V gene TRBV7-4 combines with J gene TRBJ2-1, with D maybe TRBD2 (5 bases). The specimen was cultured PBMCs, collected from culture after CMV antigen stimulation. This TCR was recovered from a human donor in good health (CMV status not recorded). Some clones in this sample may be carry-over from other donors' samples. The DNA of the CDR3 is TGTGCCAGCAGCCCTACGCGAGTGGGAGTCAATGAGCGGTTCTTC. Protein: CASSPTRVGVNERFF.